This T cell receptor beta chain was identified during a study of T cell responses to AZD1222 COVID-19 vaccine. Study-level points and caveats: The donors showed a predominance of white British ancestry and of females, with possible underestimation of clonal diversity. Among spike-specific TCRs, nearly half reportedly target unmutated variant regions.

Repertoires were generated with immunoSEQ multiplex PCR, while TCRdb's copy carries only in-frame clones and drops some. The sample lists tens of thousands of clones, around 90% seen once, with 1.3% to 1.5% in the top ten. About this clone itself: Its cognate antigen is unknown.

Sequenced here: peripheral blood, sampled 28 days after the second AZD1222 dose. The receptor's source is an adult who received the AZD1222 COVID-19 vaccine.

The CDR3 region has the DNA TGCAGTGCTAGTTTGGGACCCTACGAGCAGTACTTC. This sequence encodes CSASLGPYEQYF. The chain joins TRBV20-1 to TRBJ2-7, with D possibly being TRBD1 or TRBD2 (5 bases each). CDR1 and CDR2 (germline): DFQATT, SNEGSKA (reference sequence). Trimming stripped 3 bases from V and 2 bases from J, with 8 bases between. CDR3 length equals 12 residues.